The 6 T cell receptor beta chains listed next were all sequenced from one sample in a study of high-grade serous ovarian cancer treatment subgroups. Generated by immunoSEQ multiplex PCR, the TCRdb table keeps only in-frame clones and is missing some. This sample has 30,000 to 40,000 clones; 79% occur once, and the top ten carry around 3.3%. Tumor samples were taken before definitive surgery or chemotherapy. Sequencing input: tumor tissue. These receptors were obtained from a human donor with high-grade serous ovarian cancer.

The J gene is TRBJ2-7, the V gene TRBV11-2; D unclear. CDR3 size: 13 residues. Trimming took 5 bases from V and 3 from J, leaving 11 bases between them. In germline, CDR1 is SGHAT, CDR2 FQNNGV. The CDR3 protein is CASSPGGHYEQYF. The CDR3 nucleotides are TGTGCCAGCAGCCCGGGCGGCCACTACGAGCAGTACTTC.

The chain uses TRBV9 and TRBJ2-7, with 10 bases lining up with TRBD2. J was trimmed by 5 bases and V by 4 bases; bases with no gene match: 6. Germline lookup yields CDR1 SGDLS and CDR2 YYNGEE. The CDR3 contains 14 residues. The CDR3 here is CASSSSGSINEQYF. Here the CDR3 DNA reads TGTGCCAGCAGCTCTAGCGGGAGTATAAACGAGCAGTACTTC.

J is TRBJ2-2 and V is TRBV7-6, with D hard to call. This CDR3 comprises 13 residues. Germline loops: CDR1 SGHVS, CDR2 FNYEAQ. Trimming cost V 3 bases and J 3 bases, with 5 bases left between them. CDR3 amino acids: CASSFGYTGELFF. The CDR3 DNA sequence: TGTGCCAGCAGCTTTGGCTACACCGGGGAGCTGTTTTTT.

A word on this clone: At one end, the junction sequence differs from germline, possibly due to a read error. The chain joins TRBV7-9 to TRBJ2-5, with D tentatively TRBD2 (6 bases). CDR1 SEHNR and CDR2 FQNEAQ come from the germline V gene (reference sequence). There are 15 residues in the CDR3. The CDR3, as DNA: TGTGCCAGCAGCTTAGTCCTGGGACTCCAAGAGGCCCAGTACTTC. Amino acid sequence: CASSLVLGLQEAQYF.

This clone was detected only once. This CDR3 reads CASSVPGTGAGNTIYF. CDR3 nucleotides: TGTGCCAGTAGTGTGCCCGGGACAGGGGCTGGAAACACCATATATTTT. The chain carries TRBV19 and TRBJ1-3, with 10 bases lining up with TRBD1. Germline V gives CDR1 LNHDA, CDR2 SQIVND (reference sequence). The CDR3 length is 16 residues. Trimming cost V 5 bases and J 2 bases; bases outside gene matches: 6.

CDR3 residues: CASSQVRLRGETQYF. The CDR3 DNA is TGCGCCAGCAGCCAAGTCCGGCTCAGGGGAGAGACCCAGTACTTC. The rearrangement uses TRBV4-3 and TRBJ2-5; a weak D match, TRBD1 (6 bases). Germline V lookup: CDR1 LGHNA, CDR2 YSLEER. Trimming pared 1 base from V and 4 bases from J, leaving 13 bases between. The CDR3 runs to 15 residues.